One and the same sample provided the 23 T cell receptor delta chains below, sequenced in a study of delta chain sequences of gamma delta T cells. TCRdb re-called the 5' RACE reads through CATT. The data hold more than 2,500 delta-chain clones, with 4.5% to 7.5% observed a single time. The material sequenced was either unsorted cells or a sorted T cell fraction (not recorded which). These TCRs come from a human donor in good health.

The sample holds many counts of this clone. The rearrangement joins TRDV2 to TRDJ1; 10 nucleotides match TRDD3. After removal of 0 bases from V and 0 bases from J, the junction contained 9 bases not matched to a gene. CDR3 length: 18 residues. In germline, CDR1 is GEAIGNYY, CDR2 EKD. CDR3 coding DNA: TGTGCCTGTGACACCGTGGGTACTGGGGGATCTTACACCGATAAACTCATCTTT. Protein sequence: CACDTVGTGGSYTDKLIF.

The chain recombines TRDV2 with TRDJ1; TRDD2 matches at 7 bases. This CDR3 comprises 19 residues. Per germline, CDR1 GEAIGNYY and CDR2 EKD. Trimming cost V 3 bases and J 0 bases; bases outside gene matches: 18. The chain's CDR3 is CACDPIPTGGVSYTDKLIF. The CDR3, as DNA: TGTGCCTGTGACCCTATTCCTACGGGGGGGGTCTCGTACACCGATAAACTCATCTTT.

For this clone: Other DNA sequences in this specimen translate into the identical CDR3. The V call is TRDV2, the J call TRDJ1; 7 nucleotides line up with TRDD3. With 0 bases clipped from V and 0 bases from J, the junction kept 0 bases outside the gene matches. The CDR3 spans 14 residues. The germline CDR1 and CDR2 sequences are GEAIGNYY and EKD. CDR3 DNA sequence: TGTGCCTGTGACACCTGGGGGAACACCGATAAACTCATCTTT. Protein product: CACDTWGNTDKLIF.

By its share, this clone is medium-sized (0.01 to 0.1%). V gene TRDV1 combines with J gene TRDJ1; no clear D. CDR3 length: 15 residues. Trimming cost V 0 bases and J 7 bases, with 15 bases left between them. Per germline, CDR1 TSWWSYY and CDR2 QGS. CDR3: CALGELSPYDGKLIF. The CDR3 nucleotides are TGTGCTCTTGGGGAACTTTCCCCCTATGATGGTAAACTCATCTTT.

This clone was observed a handful of times. The chain employs TRDV2 and TRDJ1, with 13 bases identical to TRDD3. The CDR3 extends over 19 amino acids. The V gene end was trimmed by 4 bases and the J gene end by 8 bases; junction bases not matched to a gene: 21. The germline CDR1 and CDR2 sequences are GEAIGNYY and EKD. The CDR3 nucleotides read TGTGCCTGTGATCCGGTACTGGGGGATACGCGCGCGCCAAGGGACAAACTCATCTTT. This gives the protein CACDPVLGDTRAPRDKLIF.

This clone is termed large. Other DNA sequences from this sample encode an identical CDR3 as well. CDR3: CACDTVTGLLNWTDKLIF. The DNA for the CDR3 is TGTGCCTGTGACACCGTTACTGGACTTTTAAATTGGACCGATAAACTCATCTTT. The chain recombines TRDV2 with TRDJ1; D might be TRDD3 (5 bases). The ends were cut back, 0 bases at V and 2 bases at J, with 21 bases in the middle. CDR1 is GEAIGNYY, CDR2 EKD, per germline. The CDR3 has 18 residues.

This clone was detected a few times. The protein that TCRdb holds for this DNA derives from a much larger clone and differs from the translated DNA at residue 4, which likely indicates a read error; the protein shown here is translated from the DNA. The rearrangement joins TRDV2 to TRDJ3; no firm D call. Per the germline V gene, CDR1 is GEAIGNYY and CDR2 is EKD. The CDR3 sequence is 16 residues long. V lost 4 bases and J 7 bases, leaving 16 bases between the germline ends. The CDR3 reads CACETVGVSDTRQMFF. The CDR3, as DNA: TGTGCCTGTGAAACCGTTGGAGTAAGCGACACCCGACAGATGTTTTTC.

This clone has a count of ten or more. This chain joins TRDV2 and TRDJ1, with 12 bases that match TRDD3. The CDR3 consists of 21 residues. Germline lookup yields CDR1 GEAIGNYY and CDR2 EKD. V shed 3 bases and J 1 base; nucleotides not matched to a gene: 20. This chain's CDR3 is CACDDILGDTGGHLVTDKLIF. CDR3 nucleotide sequence: TGTGCCTGTGACGACATACTGGGGGATACCGGCGGCCACTTAGTCACCGATAAACTCATCTTT.

As regards this clone: Possible read error: a much larger clone is one base away. In the same sample, other DNA sequences code for this CDR3. The chain has TRDV2 and TRDJ1, with 8 bases that match TRDD3. This CDR3 contains 15 residues. V shed 3 bases and J 9 bases; nucleotides not matched to a gene: 14. CDR1 is GEAIGNYY, CDR2 EKD, per germline. CDR3 protein: CACDPVVVGDRELIF. CDR3 nucleotide sequence: TGTGCCTGTGACCCGGTTGTGGTGGGGGATCGTGAACTCATCTTT.

This chain uses TRDV1 with TRDJ1, with 10 bases identical to TRDD3. This CDR3 spans 21 amino acids. Germline assignment: CDR1 TSWWSYY and CDR2 QGS. The V and J ends lost 2 bases and 0 bases, in that order; junction bases with no gene match: 18. As DNA, the CDR3 is TGTGCTCTTGGGGAAGCAAGACCTTCCTCGGGGGATACGCTTTACACCGATAAACTCATCTTT. Translation gives CALGEARPSSGDTLYTDKLIF.

This clone has more than one count but fewer than ten. The likely explanation is a read error, given a far larger clone one base away. This sample includes further DNA sequences coding for the same CDR3. The chain is built from TRDV1 and TRDJ1; 13 bases are shared with TRDD3. Germline lookup yields CDR1 TSWWSYY and CDR2 QGS. The CDR3 covers 23 residues. CDR3 nucleotide sequence: TGTGCTCTTGGGACTACTTCCTATTCATACTGGGGGATACGCTGGAGTGGGGGCGATAAGCTCATCTTT. Its translation: CALGTTSYSYWGIRWSGGDKLIF.

In its sample, this clone is medium-sized. The chain links TRDV2 to TRDJ2, with 13 bases that match TRDD3. V gave up 3 bases and J gave up 3 bases; unmatched junction bases: 9. The CDR3 covers 18 residues. Germline-derived CDR1 and CDR2 are GEAIGNYY and EKD. CDR3 protein: CACDALLGDTRVTAQLFF. The CDR3 DNA sequence: TGTGCCTGTGACGCCTTACTGGGGGATACGCGTGTGACAGCACAACTCTTCTTT.

For this clone: A read error is possible here, since a much larger clone lies one base away. Within the sample, other DNA sequences also encode this same CDR3. This chain joins TRDV2 and TRDJ1, with D perhaps TRDD3 (5 bases). Trimming stripped 3 bases from V and 0 bases from J, with 22 bases between. Germline CDR1 GEAIGNYY, CDR2 EKD. CDR3 length equals 18 residues. The CDR3 reads CACDPLTSSLGDTDKLIF. The DNA of the CDR3 is TGTGCCTGTGACCCCCTTACATCCTCTCTGGGAGACACCGATAAACTCATCTTT.

This clone was recorded a few times. TCRdb's protein for this DNA is that of a much larger clone and differs from the translation at residue 14, likely a read error; the protein shown is the DNA translation. The chain links TRDV2 to TRDJ3; 9 positions match TRDD3. The CDR3 loop spans 20 amino acids. Germline CDR1 is GEAIGNYY and CDR2 is EKD. This CDR3 reads CACDPLLGDSSSWGTRQMFF. CDR3 coding DNA: TGTGCCTGTGACCCGCTACTGGGGGACTCCAGCTCCTGGGGCACCCGACAGATGTTTTTC.

V is TRDV1 and J is TRDJ1, with D perhaps TRDD3 (5 bases). CDR1 TSWWSYY and CDR2 QGS come from the germline V gene. The CDR3 is 19 amino acids. Trimming pared 0 bases from V and 0 bases from J, leaving 20 bases between. This chain's CDR3 is CALGELCILGGPYTDKLIF. CDR3 bases: TGTGCTCTTGGGGAACTCTGTATACTAGGGGGGCCGTACACCGATAAACTCATCTTT.

This clone was counted a few times. TCRdb's protein, taken from a much larger clone, differs from this DNA's translation at residue 12, likely owing to a read error; the protein displayed comes from the DNA. The chain recombines TRDV1 with TRDJ1; TRDD3 aligns across 10 bases. Germline lookup yields CDR1 TSWWSYY and CDR2 QGS. This CDR3 has 23 residues. V shed 1 base and J 4 bases; nucleotides not matched to a gene: 27. The chain's CDR3 is CALGEPYLLRVRSGGYQFDKLIF. CDR3 in DNA: TGTGCTCTTGGGGAACCCTACCTCCTACGAGTTCGCTCTGGGGGATATCAGTTCGATAAACTCATCTTT.

This clone was detected ten times or more. The chain couples TRDV2 to TRDJ1, with 8 bases matching TRDD3. The CDR3 totals 17 residues. The V gene end was trimmed by 3 bases and the J gene end by 1 base; junction bases not matched to a gene: 12. Germline CDR1 is GEAIGNYY and CDR2 is EKD. The CDR3: CACDPLLGGYSTDKLIF. In DNA form, the CDR3 reads TGTGCCTGTGACCCACTACTGGGGGGCTACTCCACCGATAAACTCATCTTT.

This clone has just a few counts. The J gene call is TRDJ2, but no V gene call exists; TRDD3 reflects the table's D call only, with no check against the DNA. The CDR3 spans 29 residues. The CDR3 spells CSGINAEFCLIRSWGNDACGSALTAQLFF. CDR3 DNA: TGCAGTGGTATCAACGCAGAGTTCTGTCTGATTCGATCTTGGGGGAATGATGCCTGTGGTAGTGCTTTGACAGCACAACTCTTCTTT.

This clone counts as medium-sized. The rearrangement joins TRDV2 to TRDJ1, with TRDD3 matching 8 bases. CDR1 is GEAIGNYY, CDR2 EKD, per germline. The CDR3 is made up of 17 amino acids. V lost 3 bases and J lost 1; bases outside the gene matches: 12. The chain's CDR3 is CACDGLLGGLRTDKLIF. For the CDR3, the DNA is TGTGCCTGTGACGGGCTACTGGGGGGCTTACGCACCGATAAACTCATCTTT.

This clone rates as medium-sized (0.01 to 0.1%). This sequence joins TRDV2 and TRDJ1; maybe TRDD3 (6 bases). The germline gives CDR1 GEAIGNYY, CDR2 EKD. The CDR3 covers 16 residues. V was trimmed by 3 bases and J by 1 base, leaving 17 bases between them. This chain's CDR3 is CACDPLSPGITDKLIF. The CDR3 DNA is TGTGCCTGTGACCCACTAAGTCCGGGGATCACCGATAAACTCATCTTT.

This clone is classed as medium-sized. The rearrangement links TRDV2 to TRDJ1; 7 nucleotides align to TRDD3. Germline trimming cut 0 bases from V and 3 bases from J; bases unmatched to any gene: 15. The CDR3 extends over 18 amino acids. Germline assignment: CDR1 GEAIGNYY and CDR2 EKD. This CDR3 reads CACDTVGGRDKVADKLIF. In nucleotides, the CDR3 is TGTGCCTGTGACACCGTTGGGGGAAGGGATAAGGTGGCCGATAAACTCATCTTT.

This chain links TRDV2 with TRDJ1, with 12 bases identical to TRDD3. Germline values: CDR1 GEAIGNYY, CDR2 EKD. The J segment lost 4 bases and the V segment lost 0 bases, leaving 8 bases of the junction unmatched. CDR3 length equals 17 residues. CDR3 residues: CACDTAGTGGYRDKLIF. The CDR3 DNA sequence: TGTGCCTGTGACACCGCCGGGACTGGGGGATACCGCGATAAACTCATCTTT.

This chain connects TRDV2 to TRDJ1; D is possibly TRDD3 (5 bases). Germline lookup yields CDR1 GEAIGNYY and CDR2 EKD. This CDR3 has 15 residues. Deletions cut 4 bases from V and 2 bases from J, with 16 bases between. DNA for the CDR3: TGTGCCTGTGAGTCTTTGGAATACGGAACCGATAAACTCATCTTT. This encodes CACESLEYGTDKLIF.